Listed below are T cell receptor beta chains from one sample, sequenced in a study of CD8+ T cells in alopecia areata. Measured with immunoSEQ multiplex PCR; TCRdb has only the in-frame clones, and not every one. Of over 150,000 clones listed, about 63% are singletons. Material: CD4+ T cells sorted from blood, obtained at week 0. All receptors derive from a human donor with alopecia areata. Each CDR3 is given with its conserved first and last residue. D genes are given only for firm matches. Only some rows state a clone size, as once, few, many or a class for expanded clones.

clone_size: few; cdr3_length: 13; j_call: TRBJ2-7; v_call: TRBV29-1; d_call: TRBD1; cdr3_nt: TGCAGCGCAGTGACAGGGGCAGGCTACGAGCAGTACTTC; cdr3_aa: CSAVTGAGYEQYF
clone_size: -; cdr3_length: 12; j_call: TRBJ2-1; v_call: TRBV15; d_call: -; cdr3_nt: TGTGCCACCAGCAGAGAGGGCGGAGAGCAGTTCTTC; cdr3_aa: CATSREGGEQFF
clone_size: -; cdr3_length: 12; j_call: TRBJ1-1; v_call: TRBV29-1; d_call: -; cdr3_nt: TGCAGCTCGCTCAGTCTCAATAAGGAAGCTTTCTTT; cdr3_aa: CSSLSLNKEAFF
clone_size: -; cdr3_length: 13; j_call: TRBJ1-5; v_call: TRBV30; d_call: -; cdr3_nt: TGTGCCTGGACGGCGGGTAGCAATCAGCCCCAGCATTTT; cdr3_aa: CAWTAGSNQPQHF
clone_size: -; cdr3_length: 15; j_call: TRBJ1-4; v_call: TRBV5-1; d_call: TRBD1; cdr3_nt: TGCGCCAGCAGCTTGGACGGGACAGGGGACGGAAAACTGTTTTTT; cdr3_aa: CASSLDGTGDGKLFF
clone_size: -; cdr3_length: 15; j_call: TRBJ1-5; v_call: TRBV7-2; d_call: -; cdr3_nt: TGTGCCAGCAGCTTAAGCAGCTATAGCAATCAGCCCCAGCATTTT; cdr3_aa: CASSLSSYSNQPQHF
clone_size: -; cdr3_length: 11; j_call: TRBJ2-2; v_call: TRBV4-3; d_call: -; cdr3_nt: TGCGCCAGCAGCCACACCGGGGAGCTGTTTTTT; cdr3_aa: CASSHTGELFF
clone_size: few; cdr3_length: 14; j_call: TRBJ1-5; v_call: TRBV5-5; d_call: -; cdr3_nt: TGTGCCAGCAGCTTGGGGGTTGGCAATCAGCCCCAGCATTTT; cdr3_aa: CASSLGVGNQPQHF
clone_size: -; cdr3_length: 14; j_call: TRBJ2-2; v_call: TRBV9; d_call: -; cdr3_nt: TGTGCCAGCAGTCACCCGGTGAACACCGGGGAGCTGTTTTTT; cdr3_aa: CASSHPVNTGELFF
clone_size: -; cdr3_length: 13; j_call: TRBJ1-5; v_call: TRBV27; d_call: -; cdr3_nt: TGTGCCAGCAGTTTACTAGGGAATCAGCCCCAGCATTTT; cdr3_aa: CASSLLGNQPQHF
clone_size: -; cdr3_length: 13; j_call: TRBJ2-5; v_call: TRBV11-1; d_call: -; cdr3_nt: TGTGCCAGCAGCTTTTGGGGCCAAGAGACCCAGTACTTC; cdr3_aa: CASSFWGQETQYF
clone_size: -; cdr3_length: 11; j_call: TRBJ2-4; v_call: TRBV30; d_call: -; cdr3_nt: TGTGCCTGGAGTGGGAAAAACATTCAGTACTTC; cdr3_aa: CAWSGKNIQYF
clone_size: -; cdr3_length: 12; j_call: TRBJ1-4; v_call: TRBV18; d_call: -; cdr3_nt: TGTGCCAGCTCACGCTTGGGCGAAAAACTGTTTTTT; cdr3_aa: CASSRLGEKLFF
clone_size: -; cdr3_length: 15; j_call: TRBJ2-5; v_call: TRBV29-1; d_call: TRBD1; cdr3_nt: TGCAGCGTTGAAGATCGCTTGACAGGGAAAGAGACCCAGTACTTC; cdr3_aa: CSVEDRLTGKETQYF
clone_size: -; cdr3_length: 11; j_call: TRBJ2-7; v_call: TRBV29-1; d_call: TRBD1; cdr3_nt: TGCAGCGTTGCGGGGGGACAGGGAAGGAGCTTC; cdr3_aa: CSVAGGQGRSF
clone_size: -; cdr3_length: 17; j_call: TRBJ2-6; v_call: TRBV4-2; d_call: TRBD1; cdr3_nt: TGTGCCAGCAGCCCCTTCGACAGGGGGGCTGGGGCCAACGTCCTGACTTTC; cdr3_aa: CASSPFDRGAGANVLTF
clone_size: -; cdr3_length: 11; j_call: TRBJ2-1; v_call: TRBV30; d_call: TRBD2; cdr3_nt: TGTGCCTGGACTAGCGGGGGGGACTCTTTCTTC; cdr3_aa: CAWTSGGDSFF
clone_size: -; cdr3_length: 16; j_call: TRBJ2-6; v_call: TRBV15; d_call: -; cdr3_nt: TGTGCCACCAGTCAGGGATGGGTAACTGGGGCCAACGTCCTGACTTTC; cdr3_aa: CATSQGWVTGANVLTF
clone_size: -; cdr3_length: 17; j_call: TRBJ1-2; v_call: TRBV25-1; d_call: TRBD1; cdr3_nt: TGTGCCAGCAGTGAAGGGGATTCCAGGGGGCCCTACTATGGCTACACCTTC; cdr3_aa: CASSEGDSRGPYYGYTF
clone_size: few; cdr3_length: 15; j_call: TRBJ2-1; v_call: TRBV7-2; d_call: TRBD2; cdr3_nt: TGTGCCAGCAGCTTAAGCCAGCGGGGGGGCAATGAGCAGTTCTTC; cdr3_aa: CASSLSQRGGNEQFF
clone_size: -; cdr3_length: 17; j_call: TRBJ2-7; v_call: TRBV5-1; d_call: TRBD1; cdr3_nt: TGCGCCAGCAGCTCGGTAGAGACAGGGATCAGCTCCTACGAGCAGTACTTC; cdr3_aa: CASSSVETGISSYEQYF
clone_size: -; cdr3_length: 12; j_call: TRBJ2-3; v_call: TRBV29-1; d_call: -; cdr3_nt: TGCAGCCAGGGGCCAACCACAGATACGCAGTATTTT; cdr3_aa: CSQGPTTDTQYF
clone_size: -; cdr3_length: 15; j_call: TRBJ1-1; v_call: TRBV9; d_call: TRBD1; cdr3_nt: TGTGCCAGCAGCGTAGGGGACAGCAAGAACACTGAAGCTTTCTTT; cdr3_aa: CASSVGDSKNTEAFF
clone_size: -; cdr3_length: 13; j_call: TRBJ1-5; v_call: TRBV30; d_call: -; cdr3_nt: TGTGCCTGGAGTGGGGACAATAAGTTGCCCCAGCATTTT; cdr3_aa: CAWSGDNKLPQHF
clone_size: -; cdr3_length: 10; j_call: TRBJ1-1; v_call: TRBV30; d_call: -; cdr3_nt: TGTGCCCTTGGGGAATCTGAAGCTTTCTTT; cdr3_aa: CALGESEAFF
clone_size: few; cdr3_length: 13; j_call: TRBJ1-1; v_call: TRBV7-2; d_call: -; cdr3_nt: TGTGCCAGCAGCTTGCAGGGTATCGGTGAAGCTTTCTTT; cdr3_aa: CASSLQGIGEAFF